The rows below give T cell receptor beta chains drawn from one sample of a study of cytomegalovirus exposure and HLA in healthy donors. The assay was immunoSEQ multiplex PCR, and TCRdb's table has in-frame clones only and misses some. Of tens of thousands of clones in the sample, 67% are singletons; the top ten hold roughly 2%. Input material: PBMCs. The source is a man aged 25-45 years in good health and CMV-seronegative. Each CDR3 is given with its conserved first and last residue. Fields, in order: V gene, J gene, D gene, clone size, CDR3 protein, CDR3 DNA. A D gene is named only where the DNA matches it firmly. Clone size, where shown, is once, few, many, or a class for clones that have expanded.

>TRBV28|TRBJ2-7|TRBD2|.
CASTAPGLGGEQYF
TGTGCCAGCACTGCGCCGGGACTCGGGGGGGAGCAGTACTTC
>TRBV19|TRBJ2-1|TRBD2|.
CASSIGPPAGGTSPEQFF
TGTGCCAGTAGTATAGGCCCCCCGGCGGGGGGAACTTCTCCTGAGCAGTTCTTC
>TRBV9|TRBJ1-1|.|.
CASSPYNRNTEAFF
TGTGCCAGCAGCCCCTACAACAGGAACACTGAAGCTTTCTTT
>TRBV6-5|TRBJ1-5|.|.
CASSSGQRNQPQHF
TGTGCCAGCAGTTCAGGCCAACGGAATCAGCCCCAGCATTTT
>TRBV4-3|TRBJ1-5|TRBD1|.
CASSQGTVNQPQHF
TGCGCCAGCAGCCAGGGGACAGTTAATCAGCCCCAGCATTTT
>TRBV7-2|TRBJ2-3|TRBD1|.
CASSSDRDTQYF
TGTGCCAGCAGCTCGGACAGGGATACGCAGTATTTT
>TRBV5-4|TRBJ2-1|.|.
CASITGGNEQFF
TGTGCCAGCATCACCGGGGGAAATGAGCAGTTCTTC
>TRBV30|TRBJ2-7|.|.
CAWSVGQGFYEQYF
TGTGCCTGGAGTGTAGGCCAGGGATTCTACGAGCAGTACTTC
>TRBV10-3|TRBJ1-1|.|.
CAISESGQKTEAFF
TGTGCCATCAGTGAGTCGGGACAAAAGACTGAAGCTTTCTTT
>TRBV11-3|TRBJ2-1|TRBD2|few
CASSLSLAGGGNEQFF
TGTGCCAGCAGCTTAAGCCTAGCGGGAGGTGGCAATGAGCAGTTCTTC
>TRBV19|TRBJ2-5|TRBD1|few
CATGQEETQYF
TGTGCCACCGGACAGGAAGAGACCCAGTACTTC
>TRBV9|TRBJ1-6|TRBD1|.
CASSPQPGQGLSSYNSPLHF
TGTGCCAGCAGCCCTCAGCCGGGACAGGGTTTAAGCTCCTATAATTCACCCCTCCACTTT
>TRBV28|TRBJ1-5|.|.
CASRPGQPVRPQHF
TGTGCCAGCAGACCCGGACAGCCAGTACGCCCCCAGCATTTT
>TRBV7-3|TRBJ2-1|TRBD2|few
CASSLLAGVKDEQFF
TGTGCCAGCAGCCTACTAGCGGGAGTTAAGGATGAGCAGTTCTTC
>TRBV18|TRBJ2-7|.|.
CASSPSFNYEQYF
TGTGCCAGCTCACCGAGCTTTAACTACGAGCAGTACTTC
>TRBV29-1|TRBJ2-5|TRBD2|.
CSVEESAGVQETQYF
TGCAGCGTTGAAGAATCAGCGGGGGTACAAGAGACCCAGTACTTC
>TRBV18|TRBJ2-5|TRBD2|.
CASSPLAGDETQYF
TGTGCCAGCTCACCTCTAGCGGGAGATGAGACCCAGTACTTC
>TRBV7-6|TRBJ1-2|.|.
CASSSTDGVKGYTF
TGTGCCAGCAGCTCCACGGACGGGGTAAAAGGCTACACCTTC
>TRBV5-1|TRBJ2-7|TRBD1|.
CASSLSGGSSYEQYF
TGCGCCAGCAGCCTCTCAGGGGGCTCCTCCTACGAGCAGTACTTC
>TRBV27|TRBJ2-7|.|.
CASSLSPARSYEQYF
TGTGCCAGCAGTTTGAGCCCAGCGCGATCCTACGAGCAGTACTTC
>TRBV6-1|TRBJ2-3|.|.
CASSEATGTTDTQYF
TGTGCCAGCAGTGAAGCGACGGGAACCACAGATACGCAGTATTTT
>TRBV19|TRBJ2-3|.|.
CASKRSAGPGDTQYF
TGTGCAAGTAAAAGGTCGGCAGGGCCAGGGGATACGCAGTATTTT
>TRBV5-6|TRBJ1-3|.|.
CASSFYGSGNTIYF
TGTGCCAGCAGCTTTTACGGCTCTGGAAACACCATATATTTT
>TRBV4-1|TRBJ2-1|.|few
CASRRRGLEGGEQFF
TGCGCCAGCAGGCGACGAGGACTAGAAGGGGGTGAGCAGTTCTTC
>TRBV6-4|TRBJ2-2|.|few
CAPIWRGGWSTGELFF
TGTGCCCCCATTTGGCGGGGAGGATGGAGCACCGGGGAGCTGTTTTTT
>TRBV7-2|TRBJ1-5|TRBD1|.
CASSLVQGNNQPQHF
TGTGCCAGCAGCTTAGTACAGGGGAACAATCAGCCCCAGCATTTT
>TRBV5-4|TRBJ1-5|.|once
CASSPGPDNQPQHF
TGTGCCAGCAGCCCAGGGCCAGACAATCAGCCCCAGCATTTT
>TRBV28|TRBJ2-7|.|.
CASSLNRPSYEQYF
TGTGCCAGCAGTTTAAATCGTCCCTCCTACGAGCAGTACTTC
>TRBV5-4|TRBJ1-5|TRBD1|.
CATRNQGAGDQPQHF
TGTGCCACCCGCAATCAGGGGGCGGGGGATCAGCCCCAGCATTTT
>TRBV6-5|TRBJ2-7|.|.
CASSYAGAYEQYF
TGTGCCAGCAGTTACGCAGGGGCCTACGAGCAGTACTTC
>TRBV28|TRBJ1-5|.|.
CASSFDRLVNQPQHF
TGTGCCAGCAGTTTCGACAGGCTGGTCAATCAGCCCCAGCATTTT
>TRBV27|TRBJ1-1|.|.
CASSFSVLRGTEAFF
TGTGCCAGCAGTTTTTCGGTCCTAAGGGGCACTGAAGCTTTCTTT
>TRBV19|TRBJ1-2|TRBD1|.
CASSIGTGGYGYTF
TGTGCCAGTAGTATCGGGACAGGGGGCTATGGCTACACCTTC
>TRBV28|TRBJ2-3|.|once
CASSFYSPTDTQYF
TGTGCCAGCAGTTTCTATAGCCCCACAGATACGCAGTATTTT
>TRBV6-5|TRBJ2-3|TRBD1|few
CASRRGQGGTDTQYF
TGTGCCAGCAGGCGGGGACAGGGAGGCACAGATACGCAGTATTTT
>TRBV19|TRBJ1-6|.|.
CASSSGLNSPLHF
TGTGCCAGTAGTTCAGGGCTCAATTCACCCCTCCACTTT
>TRBV9|TRBJ1-5|.|few
CASFLGGARQPQHF
TGTGCCAGCTTTTTGGGGGGGGCGAGGCAGCCCCAGCATTTT
>TRBV27|TRBJ2-2|TRBD2|.
CASSPGTSGSTLTGELFF
TGTGCCAGCAGTCCCGGGACTAGCGGGAGTACCCTTACCGGGGAGCTGTTTTTT
>TRBV30|TRBJ1-4|.|.
CAWATETNEKLFF
TGTGCCTGGGCGACTGAAACTAATGAAAAACTGTTTTTT
>TRBV6-1|TRBJ2-5|.|.
CASSRDKKETQYF
TGTGCCAGCAGTCGAGACAAAAAAGAGACCCAGTACTTC
>TRBV27|TRBJ1-5|TRBD1|.
CASSRATGGDLQPQHF
TGTGCCAGCAGCCGTGCGACAGGGGGGGACCTTCAGCCCCAGCATTTT
>TRBV6-4|TRBJ1-1|.|few
CASSANLGYEAFF
TGTGCCAGCAGTGCTAATTTGGGCTATGAAGCTTTCTTT
>TRBV5-1|TRBJ2-7|TRBD1|.
CASSQGQGDEQYF
TGCGCCAGCAGCCAGGGACAGGGTGACGAGCAGTACTTC
>TRBV30|TRBJ1-1|.|.
CAWSVSQVAFF
TGTGCCTGGAGTGTAAGCCAGGTAGCTTTCTTT